This T cell receptor (beta chain) is drawn from a study of shared clonotypes between healthy human individuals. In the study overall: Per donor, CD8 memory used one plate, CD8 naive used two, CD4 memory used three and CD4 naive used three.

Sequenced by immunoSEQ multiplex PCR; TCRdb stores in-frame clones only, minus some. Here the sample spans approximately 2,200,000 clones, just over 90% being singletons. V shed 3 bases and J shed 2 bases, with 16 bases lying between them. CDR3 length: 16 amino acids. CDR1 is LNHDA and CDR2 is SQIVND in the germline V gene (reference sequence). Only CD45RO-negative cells positively selected for CCR7 counted as naive CD8 cells, so terminally differentiated effector memory CD45RA+ cells were excluded. The clonotype originates from a man in his late teens or twenties in good health. Some clones in this sample may be carry-over from other donors' samples. Sample: naive CD8+ T cells from PBMCs. This chain uses TRBV19 with TRBJ2-5; D perhaps matches TRBD1 (6 bases). DNA of the CDR3: TGTGCCAGTAGTATCCTGTTGGGGGCCGAACAAGAGACCCAGTACTTC. Its protein is CASSILLGAEQETQYF.